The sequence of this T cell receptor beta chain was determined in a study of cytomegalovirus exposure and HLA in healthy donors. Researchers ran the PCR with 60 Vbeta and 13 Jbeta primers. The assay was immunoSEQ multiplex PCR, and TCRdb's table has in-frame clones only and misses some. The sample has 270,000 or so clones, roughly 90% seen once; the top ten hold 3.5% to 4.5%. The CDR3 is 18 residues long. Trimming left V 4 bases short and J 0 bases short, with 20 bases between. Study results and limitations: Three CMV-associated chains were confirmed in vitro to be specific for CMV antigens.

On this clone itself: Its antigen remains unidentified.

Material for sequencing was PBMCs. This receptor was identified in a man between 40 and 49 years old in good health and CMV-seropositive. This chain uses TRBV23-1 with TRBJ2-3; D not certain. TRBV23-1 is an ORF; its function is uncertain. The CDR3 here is CASSPPPTTLPSTDTQYF. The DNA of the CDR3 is TGCGCCAGCAGTCCCCCCCCTACCACCCTCCCTAGCACAGATACGCAGTATTTT.